Described below is a single TCR beta chain sequence and its context. Its antigen is undetermined. After extraction with the RNeasy kit, about 0.45 to 1 ug of the RNA was reverse transcribed using random hexamers. TCRdb re-called the immunoSEQ multiplex PCR reads with MiXCR, one entry per CDR3 protein. This table has some 210,000 distinct CDR3 sequences, about 95% appearing once. The sample comes from a study of CD8 T cells in Susac syndrome. Findings of the study overall: Susac syndrome CD4+ T cell repertoires showed no clonal expansion.

Negative isolation yielded CD8+ and CD4+ T cells; FACS enriched TEMRA cells. CDR3 length equals 13 residues. V lost 6 bases to trimming and J lost 5 bases, with 13 bases between them. Germline-derived CDR1 and CDR2 are MGHDK and SYGVNS. Input material: CD4+ T cells from PBMCs. The origin of this receptor is a human donor with Susac syndrome. The chain has TRBV25-1 and TRBJ2-5, with D possibly being TRBD1 (5 bases). The CDR3: CASRPTGPETQYF. CDR3 bases: TGTGCCAGCAGACCTACAGGACCGGAGACCCAGTACTTC.